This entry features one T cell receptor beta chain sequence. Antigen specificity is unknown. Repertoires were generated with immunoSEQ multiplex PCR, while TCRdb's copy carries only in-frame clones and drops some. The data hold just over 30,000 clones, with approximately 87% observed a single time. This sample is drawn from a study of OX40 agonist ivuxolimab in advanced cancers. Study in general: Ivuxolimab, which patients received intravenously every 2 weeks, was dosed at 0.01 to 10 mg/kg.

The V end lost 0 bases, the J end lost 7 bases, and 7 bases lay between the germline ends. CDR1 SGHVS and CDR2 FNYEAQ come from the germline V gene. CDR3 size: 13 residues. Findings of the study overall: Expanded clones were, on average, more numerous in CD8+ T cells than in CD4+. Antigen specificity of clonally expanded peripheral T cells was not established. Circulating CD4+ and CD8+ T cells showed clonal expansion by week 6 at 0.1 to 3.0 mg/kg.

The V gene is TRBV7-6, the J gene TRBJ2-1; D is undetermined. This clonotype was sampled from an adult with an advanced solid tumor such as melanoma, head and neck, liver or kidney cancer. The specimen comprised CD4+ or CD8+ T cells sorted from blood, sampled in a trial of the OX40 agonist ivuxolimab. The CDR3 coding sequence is TGTGCCAGCAGCTTAGCTCGCCTGAATGAGCAGTTCTTC. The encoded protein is CASSLARLNEQFF.